Listed below are T cell receptor beta chains from one sample, sequenced in a study of blood T cell repertoires in COVID-19. Data came from immunoSEQ multiplex PCR; TCRdb stores just in-frame clones and leaves some out. The data contain about 240,000 clones, around 90% of them seen just once; the ten biggest clones take up 7.2%. The sequenced sample was peripheral blood. Receptor source: a man aged 55 to 70 who had recovered from COVID-19. Both conserved end residues are part of each CDR3. A D gene is named only where the DNA matches it firmly. Clone size appears in some rows only: once, few, many, or a class for an expanded clone.

CDR3nt: TGTGCCAGCAAATACCAGGGGCCCTACACCGGGGAGCTGTTTTTT
CDR3aa: CASKYQGPYTGELFF
d_gene: NA
v_gene: TRBV6-5
abundance: once
j_gene: TRBJ2-2

CDR3nt: TGCGCCAGCAGCCCTACCGGGACACTGAACACCGGGGAGCTGTTTTTT
CDR3aa: CASSPTGTLNTGELFF
d_gene: NA
v_gene: TRBV5-1
abundance: NA
j_gene: TRBJ2-2

CDR3nt: TGTGCCTGGAATAGGCCAGGGTTCGGAACCGGGGAGCTGTTTTTT
CDR3aa: CAWNRPGFGTGELFF
d_gene: NA
v_gene: TRBV30
abundance: NA
j_gene: TRBJ2-2

CDR3nt: TGTGCCAGCAGTGACCCGGACAGGAGAGCAGATACGCAGTATTTT
CDR3aa: CASSDPDRRADTQYF
d_gene: TRBD1
v_gene: TRBV6-1
abundance: NA
j_gene: TRBJ2-3

CDR3nt: TGTGCCAGCAGTACCGCCGGGACAGCTGGCTACACCTTC
CDR3aa: CASSTAGTAGYTF
d_gene: TRBD1
v_gene: TRBV12-3/TRBV12-4
abundance: NA
j_gene: TRBJ1-2

CDR3nt: TGCAGCGTTGTACTTGCGGGGGGGAGCACAGATACGCAGTATTTT
CDR3aa: CSVVLAGGSTDTQYF
d_gene: TRBD2
v_gene: TRBV29-1
abundance: NA
j_gene: TRBJ2-3

CDR3nt: TGTGCCAGCAGCTCGGACAGGGGGCGGGAAAAACTGTTTTTT
CDR3aa: CASSSDRGREKLFF
d_gene: TRBD1
v_gene: TRBV9
abundance: NA
j_gene: TRBJ1-4

CDR3nt: TGTGCCAGTAGTATAGGGCCAGGGGGCGTGAACACTGAAGCTTTCTTT
CDR3aa: CASSIGPGGVNTEAFF
d_gene: TRBD1
v_gene: TRBV19
abundance: NA
j_gene: TRBJ1-1

CDR3nt: TGTGCCAGCAGCTCCGGTCGGGTGGCCGGGGAGCTGTTTTTT
CDR3aa: CASSSGRVAGELFF
d_gene: NA
v_gene: TRBV7-9
abundance: NA
j_gene: TRBJ2-2

CDR3nt: TGTGCCAGCAGCTTTACCGAGGTAGGCGGCTACACCTTC
CDR3aa: CASSFTEVGGYTF
d_gene: NA
v_gene: TRBV6-5
abundance: NA
j_gene: TRBJ1-2

CDR3nt: TGTGCCACCAGCAGAGATCCTAGCGGGGGGGCGTCAGATACGCAGTATTTT
CDR3aa: CATSRDPSGGASDTQYF
d_gene: TRBD2
v_gene: TRBV15
abundance: NA
j_gene: TRBJ2-3

CDR3nt: TGTGCCAGCAGCACTAGCCCAGTCGACCCTGTCGGAGATACGCAGTATTTT
CDR3aa: CASSTSPVDPVGDTQYF
d_gene: NA
v_gene: TRBV11-2
abundance: NA
j_gene: TRBJ2-3